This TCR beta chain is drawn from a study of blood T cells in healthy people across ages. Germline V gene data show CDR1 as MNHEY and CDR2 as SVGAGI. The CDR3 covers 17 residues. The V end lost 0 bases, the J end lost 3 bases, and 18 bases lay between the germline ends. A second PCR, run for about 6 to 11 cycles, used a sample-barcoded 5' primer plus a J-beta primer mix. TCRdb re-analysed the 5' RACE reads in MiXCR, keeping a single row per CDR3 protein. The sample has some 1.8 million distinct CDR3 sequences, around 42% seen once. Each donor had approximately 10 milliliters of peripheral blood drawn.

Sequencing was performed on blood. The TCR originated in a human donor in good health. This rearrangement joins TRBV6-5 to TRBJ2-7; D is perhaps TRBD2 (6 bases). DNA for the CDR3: TGTGCCAGCAGTTACTCGACCCAAGGACTAAAGAACTACGAGCAGTACTTC. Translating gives CASSYSTQGLKNYEQYF.